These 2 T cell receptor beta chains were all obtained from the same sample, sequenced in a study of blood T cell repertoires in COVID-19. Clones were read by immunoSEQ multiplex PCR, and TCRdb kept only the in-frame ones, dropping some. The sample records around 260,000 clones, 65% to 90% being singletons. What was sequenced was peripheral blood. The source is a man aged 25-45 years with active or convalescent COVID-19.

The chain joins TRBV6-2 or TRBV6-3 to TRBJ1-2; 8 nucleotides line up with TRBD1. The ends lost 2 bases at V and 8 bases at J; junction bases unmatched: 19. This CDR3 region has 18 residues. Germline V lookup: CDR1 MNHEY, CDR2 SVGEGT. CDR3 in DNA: TGTGCCAGCAGTTACACAGGGGGGAACCCAGTAAGGAGTGGAGGCTACACCTTC. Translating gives CASSYTGGNPVRSGGYTF.

The CDR3 DNA follows: TGTGCCTGGAGTGCTCAGGAGAACACTGAAGCTTTCTTT. Its translation is CAWSAQENTEAFF. The J gene is TRBJ1-1, the V gene TRBV30; D not resolved. CDR1 is GTSNPN and CDR2 is SVGIG in the germline V gene (reference sequence). The CDR3 is made up of 13 amino acids. V lost 1 base and J 1 base, leaving 7 bases between the germline ends.